Presented here are 15 T cell receptor beta chains from one specimen sequenced in a study of technical replicates of blood from a handful of donors. The table came from immunoSEQ multiplex PCR; TCRdb's copy has only in-frame clones and leaves some out. The top ten clones hold around 0.37% of a sample with about 70,000 clones, approximately 94% of them seen once. The sequenced sample was T cells isolated from PBMCs. These receptors all come from a human donor in good health.

The chain combines TRBV6-1 with TRBJ2-1; 9 bases align to TRBD1. V lost 7 bases to trimming and J lost 3 bases; unmatched junction nucleotides: 4. Germline V gene sequence: CDR1 MNHNS, CDR2 SASEGT. The CDR3 loop spans 14 amino acids. Here the CDR3 DNA reads TGTGCCAGCATGTTGGGACAGGGCTACAATGAGCAGTTCTTC. This translates into CASMLGQGYNEQFF.

This rearrangement joins TRBV30 to TRBJ2-5; D remains ambiguous. This CDR3 contains 14 residues. The ends were cut back, 2 bases at V and 2 bases at J, with 12 bases in the middle. Germline lookup yields CDR1 GTSNPN and CDR2 SVGIG (reference sequence). CDR3 sequence (DNA): TGTGCCTGGAGTCCCGAGACTCGGCAAGAGACCCAGTACTTC. Its protein product is CAWSPETRQETQYF.

The chain combines TRBV7-9 with TRBJ2-7, with D possibly matching TRBD1 (6 bases). Germline loops: CDR1 SEHNR, CDR2 FQNEAQ (reference sequence). V was shortened by 8 bases and J by 4 bases, with 15 bases between the two germline ends. The CDR3 extends over 13 amino acids. The CDR3 nucleotides are TGTGCCAGCGGCAGACAGGAGGAGTACGAGCAGTACTTC. Translation gives CASGRQEEYEQYF.

The chain carries TRBV7-9 and TRBJ2-7; possibly TRBD2 for D (6 bases). Germline CDR1 SEHNR, CDR2 FQNEAQ (reference sequence). The CDR3 is 14 amino acids. Trimming pared 3 bases from V and 4 bases from J, leaving 13 bases between. CDR3 region: CASSLVGSEYEQYF. CDR3 coding DNA: TGTGCCAGCAGCTTGGTCGGGAGTGAATACGAGCAGTACTTC.

To note about this clone: Other nucleotide sequences from this sample produce the same CDR3. This chain links TRBV6-5 with TRBJ1-5; 9 bases line up with TRBD1. This CDR3 comprises 13 residues. V lost 8 bases and J lost 4; bases outside the gene matches: 3. Germline assignment: CDR1 MNHEY and CDR2 SVGAGI. The CDR3 loop reads CASSGTGNQPQHF. For the CDR3, the DNA is TGTGCCAGCTCCGGGACAGGGAATCAGCCCCAGCATTTT.

The chain combines TRBV10-3 with TRBJ2-7; TRBD1 matches 8 bases. V was clipped by 0 bases and J by 5 bases; unmatched bases: 3. The CDR3 has 14 amino acids. The germline gives CDR1 ENHRY, CDR2 SYGVKD. As DNA, the CDR3 is TGTGCCATCAGTGAGTCTGACAGGGGCCACGAGCAGTACTTC. It yields the protein CAISESDRGHEQYF.

The chain couples TRBV5-6 to TRBJ2-2; TRBD2 aligns across 10 bases. The germline V gene has CDR1 SGHDT and CDR2 YYEEEE. The CDR3 consists of 16 residues. The V segment lost 1 base and the J segment 8 bases; nucleotides outside the gene matches: 8. The CDR3 loop reads CASSLRTSGYRGELFF. The CDR3 DNA reads as TGTGCCAGCAGCTTGAGGACTAGCGGCTACCGGGGGGAGCTGTTTTTT.

CDR3 amino acids: CASSLGISSEQFF. DNA for the CDR3: TGTGCCAGCAGCTTAGGTATTTCCAGTGAGCAGTTCTTC. The J gene is TRBJ2-1, the V gene TRBV7-2; unclear D gene. Germline V gives CDR1 SGHTA, CDR2 FQGNSA. Trimming removed 1 base from V and 9 bases from J, with 10 bases in between. The CDR3 has 13 amino acids. The full variable domain, with the rest looked up from reference TRBV7-2 and TRBJ2-1, is GAGVSQSPSNKVTEKGKDVELRCDPISGHTALYWYRQSLGQGLEFLIYFQGNSAPDKSGLPSDRFSAERTGGSVSTLTIQRTQQEDSAVYLCASSLGISSEQFFGPGTRLTVL.

The chain joins TRBV28 to TRBJ2-7; 9 positions match TRBD1. Losses at the gene ends were 7 bases for V and 3 bases for J; bases not matched to a gene: 10. The CDR3 runs 15 residues. Germline CDR1 reads MDHEN; CDR2 reads SYDVKM. The CDR3 reads CASNTPGQGLYEQYF. The CDR3 nucleotides are TGTGCCAGCAATACCCCGGGACAGGGACTCTACGAGCAGTACTTC.

V usage is TRBV2 and J usage is TRBJ2-7, with 10 nucleotides matching TRBD2. This CDR3 region has 17 residues. After removal of 7 bases from V and 0 bases from J, the junction contained 12 bases not matched to a gene. Germline V gene data show CDR1 as SNHLY and CDR2 as FYNNEI. The CDR3 is CASTGRLGLAFSYEQYF. For the CDR3, the DNA is TGTGCCAGCACCGGGCGATTGGGACTAGCGTTCTCCTACGAGCAGTACTTC.

The chain couples TRBV18 to TRBJ2-7; TRBD1 is a possible D gene (5 bases). Trimming stripped 3 bases from V and 2 bases from J, with 11 bases between. Germline CDR1 KGHSH, CDR2 LQKENI. CDR3 length: 14 amino acids. The CDR3 nucleotides read TGTGCCAGCTCACCGCAGGGTAGGGCCTACGAGCAGTACTTC. Amino acid sequence: CASSPQGRAYEQYF.

This chain joins TRBV19 and TRBJ2-7; no clear D gene. Trimming stripped 7 bases from V and 3 bases from J, with 13 bases between. The CDR3 totals 13 residues. The V gene's germline CDR1 is LNHDA and CDR2 SQIVND (reference sequence). The CDR3 DNA reads TGTGCCAGTATGAGTTCACCTAACTACGAGCAGTACTTC. As protein: CASMSSPNYEQYF. The entire variable domain, with the rest obtained from reference TRBV19 and TRBJ2-7, is as follows: DGGITQSPKYLFRKEGQNVTLSCEQNLNHDAMYWYRQDPGQGLRLIYYSQIVNDFQKGDIAEGYSVSREKKESFPLTVTSAQKNPTAFYLCASMSSPNYEQYFGPGTRLTVT.

The chain combines TRBV28 with TRBJ1-2; no clear D gene. The germline V and J ends were trimmed by 2 bases and 5 bases, with 6 bases remaining between them. CDR1 MDHEN and CDR2 SYDVKM come from the germline V gene. This CDR3 has 12 residues. CDR3 DNA: TGTGCCAGCAGTTTAAACAGATATGGCTACACCTTC. Its protein product is CASSLNRYGYTF.

CDR3 protein: CASSDTSGRDEQYF. CDR3 in DNA: TGTGCCAGCAGTGACACTAGCGGGAGGGACGAGCAGTACTTC. V usage is TRBV2 and J usage is TRBJ2-7, with 13 bases fitting TRBD2. The CDR3 has 14 residues. The V and J ends lost 3 bases and 5 bases, in that order; junction bases with no gene match: 1. Per the germline V gene, CDR1 is SNHLY and CDR2 is FYNNEI.

The chain employs TRBV6-5 and TRBJ2-1, with D possibly matching TRBD1 (6 bases). From germline, CDR1 is MNHEY and CDR2 SVGAGI. Trimming stripped 5 bases from V and 5 bases from J, with 10 bases between. CDR3 size: 13 residues. The CDR3 DNA is TGTGCCAGCAGTCCTCACAGGGACAATGAGCAGTTCTTC. This sequence encodes CASSPHRDNEQFF.